This TCR beta chain was documented in a study of cytomegalovirus exposure and HLA in healthy donors. Study-wide results and limits: V- and J-gene trimming in TCR beta was tied to a missense DCLRE1C variant by an analysis performed later. Specificity of a few CMV-associated chains for CMV antigens was verified in vitro.

The table lists this clone with a count of one. The antigen is not known. In germline, CDR1 is LGHNA, CDR2 YNFKEQ. Deletions cut 4 bases from V and 1 base from J, with 20 bases between. The CDR3 loop spans 18 amino acids. The PCR was carried out with 60 Vbeta primers and 13 Jbeta primers. Using immunoSEQ multiplex PCR, the repertoire was profiled, and TCRdb retains in-frame clones only, with some absent. Among 60,000 to 70,000 clones listed, around 80% were seen once. Sequencing was carried out using PBMCs. The clonotype was recovered from a woman in her twenties or thirties in good health and CMV-seronegative. The chain joins TRBV4-2 to TRBJ1-3; weak D call: TRBD1 (6 bases). As DNA, the CDR3 is TGTGCCAGCAGCCCCCAAGAAGACAGGTTCCGTTCTGGAAACACCATATATTTT. Residues: CASSPQEDRFRSGNTIYF.